This T cell receptor (beta chain) was identified during a study of blood T cell repertoires in COVID-19. The germline V gene has CDR1 MNHEY and CDR2 SVGEGT. V trimming: 6 bases; J trimming: 1 base; junction bases outside the gene matches: 5. The CDR3 loop spans 14 amino acids. Assay used: immunoSEQ multiplex PCR; TCRdb lists only in-frame clones, some missing. The data show roughly 48,000 clones, more than 85% seen once. This sequence was found in a man in his sixties with COVID-19, enrolled during active disease. The sequencing sample was made of peripheral blood. This chain connects TRBV6-2 or TRBV6-3 to TRBJ1-1, with 7 bases aligning to TRBD1. In DNA, the CDR3 is TGTGCCAGCAGCTTCGACAGGGCGAACACTGAAGCTTTCTTT. This codes for CASSFDRANTEAFF.